This T cell receptor beta chain was observed in a study of identical twins. CDR3 length equals 15 residues. V was trimmed by 0 bases and J by 5 bases, leaving 16 bases between them. The germline V gene has CDR1 DFQATT and CDR2 SNEGSKA (reference sequence). TCRdb processed the 5' RACE reads anew with MiXCR; each CDR3 protein has one entry. The table lists a few hundred thousand distinct CDR3 sequences, 24% of them singletons. The same sample was also studied in work on T cells expressing NK-cell markers. From that study: Similarly, these clonotypes led the CD3+CD56-NKG2C+ fraction as well in a few donors.

The chain has TRBV20-1 and TRBJ2-5; possible D gene TRBD2, 5 bases. The material sequenced was CD4+ T cells sorted from blood. The origin of this receptor is a woman between 18 and 29 years old in good health. The CDR3 protein is CSAREIAGPRETQYF. CDR3 nucleotide sequence: TGCAGTGCTAGAGAGATCGCGGGCCCAAGGGAGACCCAGTACTTC.